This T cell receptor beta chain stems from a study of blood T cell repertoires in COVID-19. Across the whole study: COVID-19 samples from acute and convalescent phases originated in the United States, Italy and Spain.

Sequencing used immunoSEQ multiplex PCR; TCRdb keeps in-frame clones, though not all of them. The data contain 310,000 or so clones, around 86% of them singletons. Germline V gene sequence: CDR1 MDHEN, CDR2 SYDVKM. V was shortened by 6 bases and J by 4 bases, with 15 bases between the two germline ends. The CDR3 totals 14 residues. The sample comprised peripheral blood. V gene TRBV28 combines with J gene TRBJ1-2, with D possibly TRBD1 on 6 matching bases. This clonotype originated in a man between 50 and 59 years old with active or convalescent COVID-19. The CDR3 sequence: CASRKQGISYGYTF. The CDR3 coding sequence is TGTGCCAGCAGAAAGCAGGGGATCTCCTATGGCTACACCTTC.